This TCR beta chain was captured in a study of PD-1 blockade in classical Hodgkin lymphoma. Whole-study findings and limits: Excluded were patients who started nivolumab under 1 year after ASCT, a group that had lower diversity.

Time point defined: cycle 4 day 1 (C4D1), after less than 7 weeks of nivolumab. Every patient relapsed after autologous stem cell transplantation, and brentuximab vedotin exposure varied. Method: immunoSEQ multiplex PCR; TCRdb's copy keeps in-frame clones and lacks some. The repertoire consists of 25,000 to 35,000 clones, with 72% occurring once and the leading ten covering approximately 3.6%. This CDR3 comprises 17 residues. Between the trimmed V and J ends, which lost 8 bases and 0 bases, there was a span of 22 bases. Germline loops: CDR1 GTSNPN, CDR2 SVGIG (reference sequence). This clone occurred once. Its target is not known.

V and J are TRBV30 and TRBJ1-4; D possibly corresponds to TRBD1 (6 bases). The sample was peripheral blood mononuclear cells (PBMCs), taken before the fourth cycle of nivolumab. This sequence originates from a human donor with classical Hodgkin lymphoma. CDR3 protein: CARSPGGAPATNEKLFF. Written as DNA, the CDR3 is TGTGCCCGTTCTCCGGGGGGGGCCCCTGCAACTAATGAAAAACTGTTTTTT.